These T cell receptor beta chains were read from a single sample in a study of blood T cells in healthy people across ages. TCRdb reanalysed the 5' RACE reads using MiXCR and keeps one entry per CDR3 protein. The sample holds approximately 360,000 distinct CDR3 sequences, approximately 52% seen once. Sequenced input: blood. These receptor sequences come from a man aged 55-75 years in good health. Each CDR3 is given without its conserved first and last residue. The D gene is left open where the match is weak. Clone size is shown for a subset of rows, as once, few, many or a class of expanded clone.

D gene | V gene | clone size | CDR3 protein
TRBD2 | TRBV29-1 | - | SAVRGGSYNEQF
- | TRBV7-8 | - | ASSLGGSAETF
- | TRBV7-2 | once | ASSLTPSSYNEQF
- | TRBV29-1 | - | SVEDLAYLTDNEQF
TRBD2 | TRBV11-2 | - | ASRDLAGTTYEQY
TRBD1 | TRBV7-2 | - | ASSADRGQGGYT
- | TRBV7-2 | few | ASSFRVAPDEQF
- | TRBV7-2 | few | ASSLARTTYEQY
- | TRBV28 | - | ASTGFRETQY
- | TRBV7-7 | - | ASSPQQGEGYNEQF
TRBD1 | TRBV27 | - | ASSPDRLAGYGYT
TRBD2 | TRBV20-1 | - | SARTTSGISYEQY
TRBD2 | TRBV20-1 | - | SARDALAGVTQETQY
- | TRBV4-1 | - | ASSTPARAVATNEKLF
- | TRBV5-1 | - | ASSPMTTNEKLF
TRBD1 | TRBV20-1 | - | SPGTGPGSTEAF
- | TRBV7-2 | once | ASSWRGGGSYEQY
- | TRBV7-2 | - | ASSSSAAYEQY
- | TRBV6-6 | - | ASSYGRGIRDIQY
- | TRBV10-3 | - | AISEYASADTQY
TRBD2 | TRBV15 | - | ATSREDTRGSKNIQY
- | TRBV3-1 | - | ASSQDVEYGYT
TRBD2 | TRBV9 | many | ASSLASGGARGTDTQY
TRBD2 | TRBV20-1 | - | SAPIAGGGWEQF
- | TRBV20-1 | - | SATPGINQPQH
- | TRBV7-2 | many | ASSSSRASGDTQY
TRBD1 | TRBV12-3/TRBV12-4 | - | ASPGQDNPDTQY
TRBD1 | TRBV10-3 | - | AISARGGQATYEQY
TRBD1 | TRBV20-1 | - | SARPNRDSSYNEQF
TRBD1 | TRBV13 | - | ASSLIRGRMETQY
TRBD1 | TRBV6-1 | few | ASSTGQANEKLF
- | TRBV6-1 | few | ASSAVRGYEQY
TRBD2 | TRBV3-1 | - | ASSQPEASGYEQY
TRBD2 | TRBV2 | - | ASSGLAGGYNEQF
TRBD1 | TRBV5-1 | - | ASSWGDREGEKLF